This entry lists 8 T cell receptor beta chains sequenced from one sample in a study of early T cells in non-severe SARS-CoV-2 infection. In TCRdb, the 5' RACE reads were re-called with MiXCR into one record per CDR3 protein. The table includes about 60,000 distinct CDR3 sequences, 8% to 9% detected once. Sequencing was carried out using whole blood. These receptors all come from an adult who was a healthcare worker with PCR-confirmed SARS-CoV-2 infection or an uninfected control (not recorded which).

This clonotype was seen at least ten times. The chain employs TRBV7-9 and TRBJ2-1, with 7 nucleotides matching TRBD2. The CDR3 is made up of 16 amino acids. The V gene's germline CDR1 is SEHNR and CDR2 FQNEAQ (reference sequence). The V segment lost 4 bases and the J segment 4 bases; nucleotides outside the gene matches: 10. CDR3 coding DNA: TGTGCCAGCAGCTCGGGGCGGGAGTGGGGTTACAATGAGCAGTTCTTC. Protein product: CASSSGREWGYNEQFF.

The CDR3 region is CASRLGQGIAQYF. The CDR3 DNA sequence: TGTGCCAGCAGACTCGGACAGGGGATTGCCCAGTACTTC. This chain uses TRBV12-3 or TRBV12-4 with TRBJ2-5; 9 bases line up with TRBD1. This CDR3 has 13 residues. With 6 bases clipped from V and 9 bases from J, the junction kept 8 bases outside the gene matches.

This clonotype was seen many times. The CDR3 nucleotides read TGTGCCAGCAGTTTAATGTGGGGAGGGGCAAGCACAGATACGCAGTATTTT. Protein: CASSLMWGGASTDTQYF. The chain is built from TRBV27 and TRBJ2-3; 7 bases agree with TRBD2. Looked up from germline, CDR1 is MNHEY and CDR2 is SMNVEV (reference sequence). The CDR3 contains 17 residues. J gave up 0 bases and V 2 bases, and 8 bases lay outside the gene matches.

There are a few counts of this clonotype. This chain joins TRBV4-1 and TRBJ2-7; D is uncertain. The CDR3 runs to 15 residues. Trimming pared 0 bases from V and 2 bases from J, leaving 11 bases between. Germline CDR1 and CDR2: MGHRA and YSYEKL. CDR3: CASSQEDAGAYEQYF. CDR3 coding DNA: TGCGCCAGCAGCCAAGAAGATGCAGGAGCCTACGAGCAGTACTTC.

This clonotype was detected only a few times. The rearrangement uses TRBV7-2 and TRBJ2-7, with TRBD2 identical over 12 bases. V was clipped by 2 bases and J by 2 bases; unmatched bases: 7. Germline V gives CDR1 SGHTA, CDR2 FQGNSA. The CDR3 totals 17 residues. This CDR3 is CASSLSAGLAGTYEQYF. DNA for the CDR3: TGTGCCAGCAGCTTAAGTGCTGGACTAGCGGGGACCTACGAGCAGTACTTC. The full variable domain, with the rest looked up from reference TRBV7-2 and TRBJ2-7, is GAGVSQSPSNKVTEKGKDVELRCDPISGHTALYWYRQSLGQGLEFLIYFQGNSAPDKSGLPSDRFSAERTGGSVSTLTIQRTQQEDSAVYLCASSLSAGLAGTYEQYFGPGTRLTVT.

V and J are TRBV11-2 and TRBJ2-3; no reliable D call. V was clipped by 5 bases and J by 2 bases, with 14 bases between them. Germline loops: CDR1 SGHAT, CDR2 FQNNGV. The CDR3 runs to 15 residues. The CDR3 is CASSRPGPSTDTQYF. CDR3 sequence (DNA): TGTGCCAGCAGCAGACCCGGGCCCTCCACAGATACGCAGTATTTT.

CDR3 sequence reads: CASSPRGSGANTGELFF. For the CDR3, the DNA is TGTGCCAGCTCACCACGAGGAAGCGGGGCGAACACCGGGGAGCTGTTTTTT. The chain uses TRBV18 and TRBJ2-2; TRBD2 matches 7 bases. CDR3 length equals 17 residues. Germline V gives CDR1 KGHSH, CDR2 LQKENI. Trimming cost V 1 base and J 0 bases; bases outside gene matches: 5.

A few counts support this clonotype. This chain uses TRBV10-3 with TRBJ2-7, with a weak D call TRBD1 (6 bases). V was trimmed by 10 bases and J by 6 bases, leaving 16 bases between them. CDR1 is ENHRY and CDR2 is SYGVKD in the germline V gene. The CDR3 consists of 12 residues. The CDR3 coding sequence is TGTGCCACCACAGGGTTGGACACCGAGCAGTACTTC. Translation: CATTGLDTEQYF.